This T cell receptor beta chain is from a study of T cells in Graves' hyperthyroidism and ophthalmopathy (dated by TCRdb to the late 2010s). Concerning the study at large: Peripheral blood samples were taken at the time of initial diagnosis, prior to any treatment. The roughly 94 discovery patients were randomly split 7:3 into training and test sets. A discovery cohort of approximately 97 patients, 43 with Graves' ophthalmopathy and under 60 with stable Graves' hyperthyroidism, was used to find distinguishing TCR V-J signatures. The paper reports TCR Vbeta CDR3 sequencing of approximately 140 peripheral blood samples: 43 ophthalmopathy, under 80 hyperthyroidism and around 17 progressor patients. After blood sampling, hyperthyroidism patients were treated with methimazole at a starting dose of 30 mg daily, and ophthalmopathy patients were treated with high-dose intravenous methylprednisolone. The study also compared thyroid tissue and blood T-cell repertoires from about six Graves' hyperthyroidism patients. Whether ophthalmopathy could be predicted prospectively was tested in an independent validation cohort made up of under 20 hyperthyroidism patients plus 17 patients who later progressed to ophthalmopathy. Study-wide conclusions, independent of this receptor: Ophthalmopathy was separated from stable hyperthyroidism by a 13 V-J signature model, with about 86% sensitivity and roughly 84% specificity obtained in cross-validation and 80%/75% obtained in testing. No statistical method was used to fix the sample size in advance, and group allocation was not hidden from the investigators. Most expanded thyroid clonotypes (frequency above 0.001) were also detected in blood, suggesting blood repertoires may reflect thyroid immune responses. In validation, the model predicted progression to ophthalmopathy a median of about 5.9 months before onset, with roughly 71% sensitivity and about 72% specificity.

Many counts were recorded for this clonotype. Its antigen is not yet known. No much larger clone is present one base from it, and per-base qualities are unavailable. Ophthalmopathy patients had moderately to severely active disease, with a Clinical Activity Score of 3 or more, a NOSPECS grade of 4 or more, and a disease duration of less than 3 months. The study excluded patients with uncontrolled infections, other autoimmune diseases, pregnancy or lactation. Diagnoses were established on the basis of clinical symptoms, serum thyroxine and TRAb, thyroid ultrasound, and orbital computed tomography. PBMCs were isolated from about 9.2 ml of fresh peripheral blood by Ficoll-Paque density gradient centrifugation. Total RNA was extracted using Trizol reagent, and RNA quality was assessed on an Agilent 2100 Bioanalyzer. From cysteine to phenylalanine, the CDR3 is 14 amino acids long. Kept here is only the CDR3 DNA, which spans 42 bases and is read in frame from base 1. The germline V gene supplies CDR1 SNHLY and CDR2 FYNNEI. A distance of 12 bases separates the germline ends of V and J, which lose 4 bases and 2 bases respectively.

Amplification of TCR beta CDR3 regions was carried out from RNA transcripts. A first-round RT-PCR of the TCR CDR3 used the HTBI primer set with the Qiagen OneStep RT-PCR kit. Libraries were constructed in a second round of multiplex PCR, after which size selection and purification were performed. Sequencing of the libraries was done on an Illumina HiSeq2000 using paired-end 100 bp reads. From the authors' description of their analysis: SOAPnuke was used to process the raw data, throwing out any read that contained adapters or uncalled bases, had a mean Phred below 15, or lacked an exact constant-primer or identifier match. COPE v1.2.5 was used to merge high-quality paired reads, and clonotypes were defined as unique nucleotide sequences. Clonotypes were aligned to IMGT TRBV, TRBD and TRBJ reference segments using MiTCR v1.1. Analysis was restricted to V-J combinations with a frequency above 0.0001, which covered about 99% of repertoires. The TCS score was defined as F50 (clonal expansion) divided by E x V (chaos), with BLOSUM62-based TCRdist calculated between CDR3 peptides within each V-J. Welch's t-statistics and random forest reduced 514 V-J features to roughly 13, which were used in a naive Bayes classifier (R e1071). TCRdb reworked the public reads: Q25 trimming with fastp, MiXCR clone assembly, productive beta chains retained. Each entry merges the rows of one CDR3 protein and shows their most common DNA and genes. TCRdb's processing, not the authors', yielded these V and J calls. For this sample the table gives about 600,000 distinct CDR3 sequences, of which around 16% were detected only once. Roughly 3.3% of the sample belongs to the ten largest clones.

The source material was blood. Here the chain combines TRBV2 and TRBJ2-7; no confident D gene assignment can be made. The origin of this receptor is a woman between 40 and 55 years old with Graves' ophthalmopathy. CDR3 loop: CASSVGPLTYEQYF. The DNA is TGTGCCAGCAGTGTAGGACCCCTCACCTACGAGCAGTACTTC.